Listed below are T cell receptor beta chains from one sample, sequenced in a study of cytomegalovirus exposure and HLA in healthy donors. Clones were sequenced by immunoSEQ multiplex PCR, and TCRdb holds only the in-frame ones, with some missing. The data show some 160,000 clones, approximately 88% seen once. Sequenced material: PBMCs. These TCRs come from a woman aged 18-30 years in good health and CMV-seronegative. The CDR3 runs from the conserved cysteine through the conserved F or W. Each record gives: D gene, CDR3 length, clone size, V gene, J gene, CDR3 protein, CDR3 DNA. D genes are given only for firm matches. Only part of the rows carry a size: once, few, many, or a class if the clone is expanded.

TRBD2	15	NA	TRBV11-2	TRBJ2-5	CASSFALGLAPTEYF	TGTGCCAGCAGCTTTGCCCTGGGACTAGCCCCGACCGAGTACTTC
NA	17	NA	TRBV21-1	TRBJ2-7	CASSLGGLAGETYEQYF	TGTGCCAGCAGCTTGGGGGGACTAGCGGGAGAAACCTACGAGCAGTACTTC
TRBD1	15	NA	TRBV7-9	TRBJ1-3	CSSSLQGFVGNTIYF	TGTTCCAGCAGCCTACAGGGGTTTGTTGGAAACACCATATATTTT
NA	13	NA	TRBV27	TRBJ2-1	CASSLYSRNEQFF	TGTGCCAGCAGTTTATACAGTCGGAATGAGCAGTTCTTC
NA	15	NA	TRBV4-2	TRBJ2-3	CASSQPTAFPDTQYF	TGTGCCAGCAGCCAACCCACAGCATTTCCAGATACGCAGTATTTT
NA	15	NA	TRBV11-2	TRBJ1-1	CASSLDQSWNTEAFF	TGTGCCAGCAGCTTAGATCAGTCGTGGAACACTGAAGCTTTCTTT
TRBD1	16	NA	TRBV5-1	TRBJ2-3	CASSFQGDQGTDTQYF	TGCGCCAGCAGCTTTCAGGGGGATCAGGGCACAGATACGCAGTATTTT
NA	14	NA	TRBV27	TRBJ1-1	CASSLSSGYTEAFF	TGTGCCAGCAGTTTATCTTCCGGGTACACTGAAGCTTTCTTT
NA	15	NA	TRBV9	TRBJ2-2	CASSVGRTQTGELFF	TGTGCCAGCAGCGTAGGCAGGACACAAACCGGGGAGCTGTTTTTT
TRBD1	15	once	TRBV6-5	TRBJ1-6	CASSRQGRQGSPLHF	TGTGCCAGCAGCCGACAGGGTCGTCAGGGTTCACCCCTCCACTTT
NA	12	NA	TRBV28	TRBJ1-2	CASSLGSYGYTF	TGTGCCAGCAGTTTAGGCAGCTATGGCTACACCTTC
NA	14	NA	TRBV10-3	TRBJ2-7	CATAGQNDPYEQYF	TGTGCCACCGCGGGACAGAACGACCCCTACGAGCAGTACTTC
TRBD2	17	NA	TRBV4-2	TRBJ2-7	CASSQDLTSGDLYEQYF	TGTGCCAGCAGCCAAGATCTTACTAGCGGTGACCTTTACGAGCAGTACTTC
TRBD1	15	NA	TRBV5-4	TRBJ2-2	CASSFTGANTGELFF	TGTGCCAGCAGCTTTACAGGGGCGAACACCGGGGAGCTGTTTTTT
TRBD1	16	NA	TRBV7-8	TRBJ2-1	CASSLLTGVWDDEQFF	TGTGCCAGCAGCTTACTTACAGGGGTTTGGGACGATGAGCAGTTCTTC
NA	17	NA	TRBV30	TRBJ1-2	CAWSVLQTLEEFYGYTF	TGTGCCTGGAGTGTACTGCAAACCCTAGAGGAGTTCTATGGCTACACCTTC
TRBD2	16	NA	TRBV9	TRBJ2-1	CASSGSGTSISDEQFF	TGTGCCAGCAGCGGCTCCGGGACTAGCATTTCGGATGAGCAGTTCTTC
NA	14	NA	TRBV28	TRBJ1-1	CASSERGFSTEAFF	TGTGCCAGCAGTGAGCGGGGGTTTAGCACTGAAGCTTTCTTT
NA	13	NA	TRBV4-2	TRBJ2-7	CASSQDIGYEQYF	TGTGCCAGCAGCCAAGATATCGGCTACGAGCAGTACTTC
TRBD1	14	once	TRBV13	TRBJ2-2	CASREGQGNGELFF	TGTGCCAGCAGAGAGGGACAGGGGAACGGGGAGCTGTTTTTT
TRBD2	15	NA	TRBV6-6	TRBJ2-5	CASIHSGLAQETQYF	TGTGCCAGCATTCATTCTGGACTAGCCCAAGAGACCCAGTACTTC
NA	15	NA	TRBV6-5	TRBJ2-3	CASSYGRGPGDTQYF	TGTGCCAGCAGTTATGGGCGGGGCCCGGGTGATACGCAGTATTTT
TRBD1	16	NA	TRBV7-2	TRBJ2-1	CASSRLRTGTYNEQFF	TGTGCCAGCAGCCGTCTTAGGACAGGGACGTACAATGAGCAGTTCTTC
TRBD1	22	NA	TRBV28	TRBJ2-5	CASSGTGGDLYREGVKRETQYF	TGTGCCAGCAGCGGAACAGGGGGCGACCTCTACCGCGAGGGTGTAAAAAGGGAGACCCAGTACTTC
TRBD1	18	once	TRBV30	TRBJ2-6	CALLMIGTGRPGANVLTF	TGTGCCTTACTGATGATCGGGACAGGGCGACCTGGGGCCAACGTCCTGACTTTC
NA	16	NA	TRBV5-1	TRBJ2-4	CASSLGQFFGGYIQYF	NA
TRBD1	13	NA	TRBV2	TRBJ2-7	CASNRDSAYEQYF	TGTGCCAGCAATCGGGACAGTGCTTACGAGCAGTACTTC
NA	14	NA	TRBV18	TRBJ2-7	CASSPLTGSYEQYF	TGTGCCAGCTCACCTTTGACAGGTTCCTACGAGCAGTACTTC
TRBD1	14	NA	TRBV19	TRBJ1-2	CASTGDRGTYGYTF	TGTGCCAGCACCGGGGACAGGGGAACCTATGGCTACACCTTC
TRBD2	18	NA	TRBV28	TRBJ2-7	CASKARGLAGGSSYEQYF	TGTGCCAGCAAGGCGAGGGGACTAGCGGGGGGCAGCTCCTACGAGCAGTACTTC
TRBD1	18	NA	TRBV7-8	TRBJ1-4	CASSLRQGVPATNEKLFF	TGTGCCAGCAGCCTCCGACAGGGGGTCCCTGCAACTAATGAAAAACTGTTTTTT
NA	16	NA	TRBV19	TRBJ2-2	CASISGAGRCTGELFF	TGTGCCAGTATTTCTGGGGCAGGGAGGTGCACCGGGGAGCTGTTTTTT
TRBD1	15	few	TRBV19	TRBJ1-1	CASSISGQGGTEAFF	TGTGCCAGTAGTATTTCCGGACAGGGAGGCACTGAAGCTTTCTTT
TRBD1	14	NA	TRBV5-1	TRBJ2-3	CASSPDRDTDTQYF	TGCGCCAGCAGCCCCGACAGGGACACAGATACGCAGTATTTT
TRBD1	15	NA	TRBV7-8	TRBJ1-5	CASSAGGQFNQPQHF	TGTGCCAGCAGCGCAGGGGGACAGTTCAATCAGCCCCAGCATTTT
NA	13	few	TRBV18	TRBJ2-7	CASSTGHIYEQYF	TGTGCCAGCTCAACGGGACATATCTACGAGCAGTACTTC
TRBD2	17	NA	TRBV5-4	TRBJ2-3	CASSLNGGAVGTDTQYF	TGTGCCAGCAGCTTGAACGGGGGGGCCGTCGGCACAGATACGCAGTATTTT
TRBD2	13	once	TRBV30	TRBJ2-7	CAWKGPSGYEQYF	TGTGCCTGGAAGGGGCCTAGCGGCTACGAGCAGTACTTC
NA	14	NA	TRBV2	TRBJ2-7	CASILDSLSYEQYF	TGTGCCAGCATATTGGACAGCCTCTCCTACGAGCAGTACTTC
TRBD1	12	NA	TRBV15	TRBJ2-1	CATSPGGNEQFF	TGTGCCACCAGCCCAGGGGGCAATGAGCAGTTCTTC
NA	14	NA	TRBV6-5	TRBJ2-7	CASSHRRGAYEQYF	TGTGCCAGCAGTCACCGCAGGGGAGCCTACGAGCAGTACTTC
NA	13	NA	TRBV6-5	TRBJ1-3	CASSYSMFGAIYF	TGTGCCAGCAGTTACTCGATGTTCGGTGCAATATATTTT
TRBD1	17	NA	TRBV15	TRBJ1-2	CATRGQGTDAINYGYTF	TGTGCCACCAGAGGACAGGGGACCGACGCAATTAACTATGGCTACACCTTC
NA	15	NA	TRBV19	TRBJ1-2	CASSIGSAQGKGYTF	TGTGCCAGTAGTATAGGTTCGGCCCAGGGGAAGGGCTACACCTTC
TRBD1	16	few	TRBV4-1	TRBJ1-5	CASSQTRGRLGQPQHF	TGCGCCAGCAGCCAGACGAGGGGGCGGTTGGGGCAGCCCCAGCATTTT
TRBD1	15	NA	TRBV13	TRBJ1-1	CASSMQGARETEAFF	TGTGCCAGCAGCATGCAGGGGGCCCGGGAAACTGAAGCTTTCTTT
NA	16	NA	TRBV4-1	TRBJ1-6	CASSQGGQGYNSPLHF	TGCGCCAGCAGCCAAGGGGGACAAGGCTATAATTCACCCCTCCACTTT
TRBD1	16	once	TRBV5-4	TRBJ2-1	CASSTGQGSSYNEQFF	TGTGCCAGCAGCACCGGACAGGGGTCCTCCTACAATGAGCAGTTCTTC
TRBD2	15	few	TRBV6-5	TRBJ2-2	CASSRGDVNTGELFF	TGTGCCAGCAGCCGGGGGGACGTGAACACCGGGGAGCTGTTTTTT
TRBD1	15	NA	TRBV6-1	TRBJ1-5	CASNRGQGIHQPQHF	TGTGCCAGCAACAGGGGACAGGGCATTCATCAGCCCCAGCATTTT
TRBD2	16	NA	TRBV2	TRBJ2-2	CASSELAGGGTGELFF	TGTGCCAGCAGTGAACTAGCGGGGGGTGGCACCGGGGAGCTGTTTTTT
TRBD1	15	NA	TRBV19	TRBJ1-1	CASRPPRQGAAEAFF	TGTGCCAGTAGACCACCCCGACAGGGTGCAGCTGAAGCTTTCTTT
TRBD1	15	few	TRBV13	TRBJ2-7	CASSRRDRAAYEQYF	TGTGCCAGCAGCCGGAGGGACAGGGCCGCCTACGAGCAGTACTTC
TRBD2	16	NA	TRBV5-1	TRBJ2-5	CASSLGPSGAQETQYF	TGCGCCAGCAGCTTGGGGCCTAGCGGGGCCCAAGAGACCCAGTACTTC
NA	14	NA	TRBV7-6	TRBJ2-7	CASSSPGTSGEQYF	TGTGCCAGCAGCTCCCCGGGAACGTCGGGCGAGCAGTACTTC
TRBD2	13	NA	TRBV6-1	TRBJ2-7	CASSTQEGGEQYF	TGTGCCAGCAGTACCCAAGAGGGAGGGGAGCAGTACTTC
TRBD2	14	NA	TRBV2	TRBJ2-7	CASMIRGVSYEQYF	TGTGCCAGCATGATTCGGGGGGTAAGCTACGAGCAGTACTTC
TRBD1	14	NA	TRBV4-1	TRBJ1-5	CASSHGQANQPQHF	TGCGCCAGCAGCCATGGACAGGCCAATCAGCCCCAGCATTTT
NA	14	NA	TRBV12-5	TRBJ2-6	CASGPGVGANVLTF	TGTGCTAGTGGTCCGGGGGTTGGGGCCAACGTCCTGACTTTC